The entry below gives a single TCR beta chain sequence along with its context. This entry belongs to a study of OX40 agonist ivuxolimab in advanced cancers. Study as a whole: Partial responses were recorded for three patients, including one with hepatocellular carcinoma and two with cutaneous melanoma.

Germline assignment: CDR1 SGHRS and CDR2 YFSETQ. This CDR3 is built from 15 residues. V was clipped by 4 bases and J by 2 bases; unmatched bases: 8. Profiled with immunoSEQ multiplex PCR; TCRdb holds only in-frame clones, not every one. The sample yields 60,000 to 95,000 clones, about 88% seen once. Material: CD4+ or CD8+ T cells sorted from blood, obtained in a trial of the OX40 agonist ivuxolimab. This chain links TRBV5-1 with TRBJ2-7; TRBD2 matches at 8 bases. The receptor's source is an adult with an advanced solid tumor such as melanoma, head and neck, liver or kidney cancer. The chain's CDR3 is CASSAAGVTTYEQYF. The CDR3 nucleotides are TGCGCCAGCAGCGCAGCGGGAGTCACAACCTACGAGCAGTACTTC.